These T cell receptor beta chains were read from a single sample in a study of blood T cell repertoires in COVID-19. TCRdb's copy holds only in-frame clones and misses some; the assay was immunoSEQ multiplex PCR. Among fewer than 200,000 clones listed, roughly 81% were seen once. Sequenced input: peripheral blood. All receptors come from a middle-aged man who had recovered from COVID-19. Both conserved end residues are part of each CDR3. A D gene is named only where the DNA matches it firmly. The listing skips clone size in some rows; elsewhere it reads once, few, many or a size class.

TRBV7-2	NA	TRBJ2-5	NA	TGTGCCAGCAGCTTAGGGCTGAAGAGGGCCCAGTACTTC	CASSLGLKRAQYF
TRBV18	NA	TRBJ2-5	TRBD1	TGTGCCAGCTCGGACAGGGGGCGGAAAGAGACCCAGTACTTC	CASSDRGRKETQYF
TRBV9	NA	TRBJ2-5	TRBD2	TGTGCCAGCAGCCGGACTAGCGGGGGCCAAGAGACCCAGTACTTC	CASSRTSGGQETQYF
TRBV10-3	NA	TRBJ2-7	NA	TGTGCCACATCGCCGGCCGTTACTACCTACGAGCAGTACTTC	CATSPAVTTYEQYF
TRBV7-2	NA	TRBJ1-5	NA	TGTGCCAGCAGCTCAGATCAACACAGGGCCCAGCATTTT	CASSSDQHRAQHF
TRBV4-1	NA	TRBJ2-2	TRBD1	TGCGCCAGCAGCCAAACCTTACTCGACAGGGAATTTAACACCGGGGAGCTGTTTTTT	CASSQTLLDREFNTGELFF
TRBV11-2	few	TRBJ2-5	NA	TGTGCCAGCAGCTTAACCCCGGGAAAGGAGACCCAGTACTTC	CASSLTPGKETQYF
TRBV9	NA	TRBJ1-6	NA	TGTGCCAGCAGCCTCAGGACGGAGGAGAATTCACCCCTCCACTTT	CASSLRTEENSPLHF
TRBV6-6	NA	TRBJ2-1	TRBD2	TGTGCCAGCAGTTATCCGCTAGGAGCGGGGAACAATGAGCAGTTCTTC	CASSYPLGAGNNEQFF
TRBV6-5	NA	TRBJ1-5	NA	TGTGCCAGCAGTAGCGGGACACCTAATCAGCCCCAGCATTTT	CASSSGTPNQPQHF
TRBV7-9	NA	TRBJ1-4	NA	TGTGCCAGCAGCGAAGGACTAAATGAAAAACTGTTTTTT	CASSEGLNEKLFF
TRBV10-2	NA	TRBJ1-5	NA	TGCGCCAGCAGTGAACAGCTCAATCAGCCCCAGCATTTT	CASSEQLNQPQHF
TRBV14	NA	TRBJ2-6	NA	TGTGCCAGCAGCGAAACAGGGCGTGGGGCCAACGTCCTGACTTTC	CASSETGRGANVLTF
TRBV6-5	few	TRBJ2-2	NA	TGTGCCAGCAGTTCGAACTACCGCCAAGGCACCGGGGAGCTGTTTTTT	CASSSNYRQGTGELFF
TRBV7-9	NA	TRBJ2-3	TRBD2	TGTGCCAGCGTGGCGGGAGGGATGACAGATACGCAGTATTTT	CASVAGGMTDTQYF
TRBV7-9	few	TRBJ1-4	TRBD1	TGTGCCAGCAGCTTTGCAGGGGGTAGTGAAAAACTGTTTTTT	CASSFAGGSEKLFF
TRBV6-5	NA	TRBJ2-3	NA	TGTGCCAGCAGGATAGTAAATACGCAGTATTTT	CASRIVNTQYF
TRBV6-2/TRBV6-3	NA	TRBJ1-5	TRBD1	TGTGCCAGCAGCCCGGACAGGGTTAAGCAGCCCCAGCATTTT	CASSPDRVKQPQHF
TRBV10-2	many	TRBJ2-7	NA	TGCGCCACAGCGGCCGTGTACGAGCAGTACTTC	CATAAVYEQYF
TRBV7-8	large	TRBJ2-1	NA	TGTGCCAGCTCCCCCGTATTACGGGGGGCCAATGAGCAGTTCTTC	CASSPVLRGANEQFF
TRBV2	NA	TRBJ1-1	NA	TGTGCCACAGCTACCCCTACGGGCACTGAAGCTTTCTTT	CATATPTGTEAFF
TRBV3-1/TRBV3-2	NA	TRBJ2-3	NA	TGTGCCAGCAGCCAAGATAGTAAGCGGGTCACAGATACGCAGTATTTT	CASSQDSKRVTDTQYF
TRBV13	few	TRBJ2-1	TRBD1	TGTGCCAGCAGCCGTATGGACAGGAACAATGAGCAGTTCTTC	CASSRMDRNNEQFF
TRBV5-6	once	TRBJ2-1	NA	TGTGCCAGCAGACGGCAGGGTCAAGGCAATGAGCAGTTCTTC	CASRRQGQGNEQFF
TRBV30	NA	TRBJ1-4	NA	TGTGCCTGGAGTGTAAGGGGCAGGGAACCTGAAAAACTGTTTTTT	CAWSVRGREPEKLFF
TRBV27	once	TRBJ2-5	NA	TGTGCCAGCAAAGACAGCACCCAAGAGACCCAGTACTTC	CASKDSTQETQYF
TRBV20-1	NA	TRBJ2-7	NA	TGCAGTGCTAGACTCCCGGGGGAGCAGTACTTC	CSARLPGEQYF
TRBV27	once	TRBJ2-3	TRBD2	TGTGCCAGCAGTGTTTCTACTAGCGGGGAAGGTACGCAGTATTTT	CASSVSTSGEGTQYF
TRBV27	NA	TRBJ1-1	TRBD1	TGTGCCAGCACGACCCTGGGACAGGGCACTGAAGCTTTCTTT	CASTTLGQGTEAFF
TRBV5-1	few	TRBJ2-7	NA	TGCGCCAGCAGCTTGCAGGGTAGCCCCTACGAGCAGTACTTC	CASSLQGSPYEQYF
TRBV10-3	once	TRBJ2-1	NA	TGTGCCATCAGTGAGTCGGGGGCTAGCTCCTACAATGAGCAGTTCTTC	CAISESGASSYNEQFF
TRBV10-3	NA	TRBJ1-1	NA	TGTGCCATCAGCCTCAGGGAGGGGGACACTGAAGCTTTCTTT	CAISLREGDTEAFF
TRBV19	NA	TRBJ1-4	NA	TGTGCCAGTAGACAGGGTTTAATTGAATCTGAAAAACTGTTTTTT	CASRQGLIESEKLFF
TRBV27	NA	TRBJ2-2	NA	TGTGCCAGCAGCCCGACAGGTCCCGGGGAGCTGTTTTTT	CASSPTGPGELFF
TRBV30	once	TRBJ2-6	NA	TGTGCCTGGGGCCGTACAGTTCCCTCTGGGGCCAACGTCCTGACTTTC	CAWGRTVPSGANVLTF
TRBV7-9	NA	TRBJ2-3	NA	TGTGCCAGCAGCAACAACATCGGGGGGCCAATCACAGATACGCAGTATTTT	CASSNNIGGPITDTQYF
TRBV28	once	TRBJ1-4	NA	TGTGCCAGCAGTACGAGACTGTTTTTT	CASSTRLFF
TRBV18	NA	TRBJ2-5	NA	TGTGCCAGCTCACCGGGGAGGACAGGATTCAGGGAAGAGACCCAGTACTTC	CASSPGRTGFREETQYF
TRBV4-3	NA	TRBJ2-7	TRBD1	TGCGCCAGCAGCCGTACCGGGACAGCAGGCTACGAGCAGTACTTC	CASSRTGTAGYEQYF
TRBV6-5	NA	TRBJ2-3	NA	TGTGCCAGCAGTCTCCGACAGAAAACAGATACGCAGTATTTT	CASSLRQKTDTQYF
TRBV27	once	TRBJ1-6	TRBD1	TGTGCCAGCAGTTCTCGGACAGGCGTTAATTCACCCCTCCACTTT	CASSSRTGVNSPLHF
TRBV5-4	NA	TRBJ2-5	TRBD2	TGTGCCAGCAGCGGTTCGGGGGGGCCGGGGGAGACCCAGTACTTC	CASSGSGGPGETQYF
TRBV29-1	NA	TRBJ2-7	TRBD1	TGCAGCGTTGAAGCACCACAGGGGGCGCATCTTAGTAGTGCCTACGAGCAGTACTTC	CSVEAPQGAHLSSAYEQYF
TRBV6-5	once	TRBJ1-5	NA	TGTGCCAGCACCCCAAGCGCGGGGGATCAGCCCCAGCATTTT	CASTPSAGDQPQHF
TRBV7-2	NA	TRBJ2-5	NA	TGTGCCAGCAGTAATAGGGGCGCTAGATCGACCCAGTACTTC	CASSNRGARSTQYF
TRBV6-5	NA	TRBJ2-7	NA	TGTGCCAGCAGCCGGTCGACAGGTCCCTACGAGCAGTACTTC	CASSRSTGPYEQYF
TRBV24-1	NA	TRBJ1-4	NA	TGTGCCACCAGTGATTCGGGCGGCGGGAATGAAAAACTGTTTTTT	CATSDSGGGNEKLFF
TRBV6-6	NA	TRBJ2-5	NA	TGTGCCAGCAGCCGCAGTGGGGGAGGTCAGTACTTC	CASSRSGGGQYF
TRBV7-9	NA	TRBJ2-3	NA	TGTGCCAGCAGCTTTGGACTTGACACAGATACGCAGTATTTT	CASSFGLDTDTQYF
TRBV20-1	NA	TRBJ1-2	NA	TGCAGTGCTATTTCAGGGGATGGCTACACCTTC	CSAISGDGYTF
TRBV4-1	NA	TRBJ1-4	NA	TGCGCCAGCAGCCAAGGACAGAGGAATGAAAAACTGTTTTTT	CASSQGQRNEKLFF
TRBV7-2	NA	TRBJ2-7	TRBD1	TGTGCCAGCTCCGCCCAGACAGGGCCCTACGAGCAGTACTTC	CASSAQTGPYEQYF
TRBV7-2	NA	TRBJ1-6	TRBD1	TGTGCCAGCAGCTTACAGGGGGCTGATAATTCACCCCTCCACTTT	CASSLQGADNSPLHF
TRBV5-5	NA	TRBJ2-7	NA	TGTGCCAGCAGCTTGGAAGGACGGGGGTACTACGAGCAGTACTTC	CASSLEGRGYYEQYF
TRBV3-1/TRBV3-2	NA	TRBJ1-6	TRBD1	TGTGCCAGCAGCCAAGTAAAAGGTTCTAGACAGGGTATTTCACCCCTCCACTTT	CASSQVKGSRQGISPLHF